This TCR beta chain was found in a study of CD8+ T cells in alopecia areata. About the research overall: Tofacitinib therapy took 6 to 18 months; 6 months off drug came after.

This CDR3 region has 11 residues. Germline CDR1 MGHDK, CDR2 SYGVNS. Trimming cost V 10 bases and J 13 bases, with 17 bases left between them. The treatment is: oral pan-JAK inhibitor, 5-10 mg twice daily. Study-wide points: An increase in clonality over normal scalp was evident in lesional scalp, especially alopecia totalis/universalis. Having one nonresponder leaves uncertain how baseline CD8+ expansion relates to response.

The sequencing template was cDNA reverse transcribed from extracted RNA. Sequencing was performed with immunoSEQ multiplex PCR; in TCRdb, only in-frame clones are kept and a portion is missing. The data show 200,000 to 250,000 clones, with over 60% seen just once and around 3.9% held by the top ten. On this clone itself: No antigen is known for it.

This material consisted of CD4+ T cells sorted from blood, taken at week 4, from a patient treated with tofacitinib. This sequence joins TRBV25-1 and TRBJ2-1, with D perhaps matching TRBD1 or TRBD2 (5 bases each). The source of this sequence is a human donor with alopecia areata. The CDR3 protein is CATQSRGVQFF. CDR3 nucleotides: TGTGCCACCCAGTCGAGGGGAGTCCAGTTCTTC.